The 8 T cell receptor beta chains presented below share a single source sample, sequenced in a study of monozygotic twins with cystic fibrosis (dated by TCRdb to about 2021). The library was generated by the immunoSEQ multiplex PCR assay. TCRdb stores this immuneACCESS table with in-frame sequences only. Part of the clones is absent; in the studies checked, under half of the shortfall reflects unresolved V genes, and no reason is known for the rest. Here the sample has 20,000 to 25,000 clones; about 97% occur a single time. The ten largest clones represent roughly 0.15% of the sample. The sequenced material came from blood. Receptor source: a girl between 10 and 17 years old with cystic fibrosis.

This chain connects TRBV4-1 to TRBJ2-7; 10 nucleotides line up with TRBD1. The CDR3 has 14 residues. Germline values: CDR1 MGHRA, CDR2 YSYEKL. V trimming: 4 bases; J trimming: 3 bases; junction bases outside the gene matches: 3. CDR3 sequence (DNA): TGCGCCAGCAGCCGGGACAGGGGCGACTACGAGCAGTACTTC. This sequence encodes CASSRDRGDYEQYF.

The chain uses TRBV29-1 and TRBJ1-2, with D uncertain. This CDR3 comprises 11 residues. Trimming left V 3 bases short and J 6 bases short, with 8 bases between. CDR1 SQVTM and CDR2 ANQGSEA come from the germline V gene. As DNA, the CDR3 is TGCAGCGTTGAGCGGACGGATGGCTACACCTTC. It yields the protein CSVERTDGYTF.

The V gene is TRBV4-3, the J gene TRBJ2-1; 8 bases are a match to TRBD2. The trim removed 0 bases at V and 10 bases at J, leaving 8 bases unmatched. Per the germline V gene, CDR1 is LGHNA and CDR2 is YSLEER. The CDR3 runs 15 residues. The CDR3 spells CASSQDPGRAGEQFF. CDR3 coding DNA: TGCGCCAGCAGCCAAGATCCCGGGAGGGCCGGGGAGCAGTTCTTC.

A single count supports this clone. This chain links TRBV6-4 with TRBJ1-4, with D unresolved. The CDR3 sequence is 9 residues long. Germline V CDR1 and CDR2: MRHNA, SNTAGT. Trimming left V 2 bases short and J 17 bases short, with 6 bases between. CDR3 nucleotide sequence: TGTGCCAGCAGTGACGACGGTTTTTTT. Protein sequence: CASSDDGFF.

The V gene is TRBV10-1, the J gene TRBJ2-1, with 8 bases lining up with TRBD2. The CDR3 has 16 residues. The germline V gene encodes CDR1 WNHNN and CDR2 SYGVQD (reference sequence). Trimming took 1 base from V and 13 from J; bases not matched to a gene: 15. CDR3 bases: TGCGCCAGCAGTGAGTTCCAAGCGGGAGAGGTAAACAGACAGTTCTTC. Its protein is CASSEFQAGEVNRQFF.

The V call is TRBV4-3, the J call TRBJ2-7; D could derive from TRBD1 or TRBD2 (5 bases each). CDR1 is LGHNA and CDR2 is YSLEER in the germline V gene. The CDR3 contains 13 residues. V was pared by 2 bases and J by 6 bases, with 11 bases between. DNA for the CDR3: TGCGCCAGCAGCCAACGGGGTGGGGGCGAGCAGTACTTC. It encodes CASSQRGGGEQYF.

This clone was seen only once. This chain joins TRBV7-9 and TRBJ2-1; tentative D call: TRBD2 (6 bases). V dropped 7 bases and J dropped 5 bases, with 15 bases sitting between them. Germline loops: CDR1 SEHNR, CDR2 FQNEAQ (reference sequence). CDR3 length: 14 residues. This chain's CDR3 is CASIKTGSHNEQFF. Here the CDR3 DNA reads TGTGCCAGCATCAAAACCGGGAGCCACAATGAGCAGTTCTTC.

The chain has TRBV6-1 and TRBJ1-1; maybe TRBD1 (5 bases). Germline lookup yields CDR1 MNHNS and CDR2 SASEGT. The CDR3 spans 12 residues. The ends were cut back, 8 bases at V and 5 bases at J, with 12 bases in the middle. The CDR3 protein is CASASQGTEAFF. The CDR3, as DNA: TGTGCCAGCGCGTCGCAGGGTACTGAAGCTTTCTTT.